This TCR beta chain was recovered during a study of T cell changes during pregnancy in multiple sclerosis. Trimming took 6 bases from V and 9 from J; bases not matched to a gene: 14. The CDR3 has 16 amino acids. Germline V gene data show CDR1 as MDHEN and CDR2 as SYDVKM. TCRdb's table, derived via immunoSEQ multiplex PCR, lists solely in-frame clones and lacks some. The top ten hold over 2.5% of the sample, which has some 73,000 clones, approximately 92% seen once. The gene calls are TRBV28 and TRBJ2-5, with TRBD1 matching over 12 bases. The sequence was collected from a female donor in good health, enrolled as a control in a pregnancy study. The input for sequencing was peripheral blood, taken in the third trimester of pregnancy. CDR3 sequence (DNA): TGTGCCAGCAGATCATGGGGACAGGGGGCGAGTCTGCCCCAGTACTTC. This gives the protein CASRSWGQGASLPQYF.